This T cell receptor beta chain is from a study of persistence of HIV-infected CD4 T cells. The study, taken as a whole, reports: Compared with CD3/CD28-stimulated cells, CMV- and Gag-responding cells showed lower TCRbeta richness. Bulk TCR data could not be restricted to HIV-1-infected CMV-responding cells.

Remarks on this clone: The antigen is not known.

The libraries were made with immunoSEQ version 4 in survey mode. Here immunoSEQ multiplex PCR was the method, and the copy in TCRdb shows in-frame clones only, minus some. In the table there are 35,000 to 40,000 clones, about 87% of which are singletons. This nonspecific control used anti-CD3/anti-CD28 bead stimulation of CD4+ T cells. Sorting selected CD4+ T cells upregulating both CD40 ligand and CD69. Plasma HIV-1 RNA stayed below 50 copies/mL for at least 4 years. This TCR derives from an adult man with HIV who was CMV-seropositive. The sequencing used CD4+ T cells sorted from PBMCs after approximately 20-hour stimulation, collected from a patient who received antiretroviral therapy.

This chain's CDR3 is CASSQGRQLLHFATNEKLFF. In DNA form, the CDR3 reads TGTGCCAGCAGCCAGGGTCGACAGCTCCTACATTTTGCAACTAATGAAAAACTGTTTTTT. The rearrangement joins TRBV3-1 (or the pseudogene TRBV3-2) to TRBJ1-4, with a weak D call TRBD1 (5 bases). This CDR3 has 20 residues. Germline V gene data show CDR1 as LGHDT and CDR2 as YNNKEL (reference sequence). The V gene lost 3 bases and the J gene lost 0 bases, with 23 bases spanning the gap.